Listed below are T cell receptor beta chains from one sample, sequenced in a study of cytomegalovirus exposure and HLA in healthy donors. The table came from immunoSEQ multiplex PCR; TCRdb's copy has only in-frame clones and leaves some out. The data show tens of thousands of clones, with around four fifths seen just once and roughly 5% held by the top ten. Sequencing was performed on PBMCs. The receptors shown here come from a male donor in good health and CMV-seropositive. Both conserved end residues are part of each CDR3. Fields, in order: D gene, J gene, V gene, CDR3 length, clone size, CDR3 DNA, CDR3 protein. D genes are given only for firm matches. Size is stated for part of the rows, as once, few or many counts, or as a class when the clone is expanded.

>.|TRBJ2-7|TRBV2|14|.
TGTGCCAGCAGAATTTTACAGGGAGACTACGAGCAGTACTTC
CASRILQGDYEQYF
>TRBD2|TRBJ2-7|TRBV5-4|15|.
TGTGCCAGCAGCCGGGGACTAGCGGCCTCCTACGAGCAGTACTTC
CASSRGLAASYEQYF
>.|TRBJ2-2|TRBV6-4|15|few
TGTGCCAGCAGTGAAGGTGGAGAGGTGACCGGGGAGCTGTTTTTT
CASSEGGEVTGELFF
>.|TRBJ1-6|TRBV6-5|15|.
TGTGCCAGCAGTTTTGGACAGCTACTCAATTCACCCCTCCACTTT
CASSFGQLLNSPLHF
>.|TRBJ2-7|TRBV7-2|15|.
TGTGCCAGCAGCTTAGGGTGGGGAGCTGCCTACGAGCAGTACTTC
CASSLGWGAAYEQYF
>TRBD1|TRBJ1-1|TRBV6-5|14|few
TGTGCCAGCAGCCGGGACAGGGGTGACACTGAAGCTTTCTTT
CASSRDRGDTEAFF
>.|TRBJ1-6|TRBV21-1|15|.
TGTGCCAGCAGCAAAGCCGGACTAGGGTATTCACCCCTCCACTTT
CASSKAGLGYSPLHF
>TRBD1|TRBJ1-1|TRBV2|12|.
TGTGCCAGCAGTTACAGGGGGACTGAAGCTTTCTTT
CASSYRGTEAFF
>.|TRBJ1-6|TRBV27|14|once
TGTGCCAGCAGTTTACCCCAGGGTAATTCACCCCTCCACTTT
CASSLPQGNSPLHF
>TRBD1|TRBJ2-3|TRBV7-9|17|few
TGTGCCAGCAGCCCGATTGACAGGGGGCGCGGGTCCGATACGCAGTATTTT
CASSPIDRGRGSDTQYF
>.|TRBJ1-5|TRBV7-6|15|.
TGTGCCAGCAGCTTGGCGGATGGTGGCAATCAGCCCCAGCATTTT
CASSLADGGNQPQHF
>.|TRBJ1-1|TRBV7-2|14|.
TGTGCCAGCATCATCAGCGGATTGAACACTGAAGCTTTCTTT
CASIISGLNTEAFF
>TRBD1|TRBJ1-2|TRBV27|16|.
TGTGCCAGCAGTCCTCGGCGGGACAGGCCACTCTATGGCTACACCTTC
CASSPRRDRPLYGYTF
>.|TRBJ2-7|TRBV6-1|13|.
TGTGCCAGCAGGCAGGTTTCTTTGTACGAGCAGTACTTC
CASRQVSLYEQYF
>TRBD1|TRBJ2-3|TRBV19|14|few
TGTGCCAGTAGTATAACCCACAGGGGAGATACGCAGTATTTT
CASSITHRGDTQYF
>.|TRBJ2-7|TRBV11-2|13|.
TGTGCCAGCAGCTCCCTTGTATCTAAGGAGCAGTACTTC
CASSSLVSKEQYF
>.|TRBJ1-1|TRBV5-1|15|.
TGCGCCAGCAGCTTGGTGCGGGATTTGAACACTGAAGCTTTCTTT
CASSLVRDLNTEAFF
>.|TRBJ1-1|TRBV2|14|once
TGTGCCAGCAAGTACAGGAAAATGAACACTGAAGCTTTCTTT
CASKYRKMNTEAFF
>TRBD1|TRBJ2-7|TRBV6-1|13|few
TGTGCCAGCGCGGTAGGGGGCGGGTACGAGCAGTACTTC
CASAVGGGYEQYF
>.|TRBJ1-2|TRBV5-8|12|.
TGTGCCAGCAGCTTGGAGCGGGCTGGCTACACCTTC
CASSLERAGYTF
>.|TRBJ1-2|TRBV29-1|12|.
TGCAGCGTTGAAGACGCGGGGTATGGCTACACCTTC
CSVEDAGYGYTF
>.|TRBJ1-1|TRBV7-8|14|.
TGTGCCACCCTCTTGGGGCCGGCGAACACTGAAGCTTTCTTT
CATLLGPANTEAFF
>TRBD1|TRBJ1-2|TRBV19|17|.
TGTGCCAGTACCGACGGCAGGGGGCATCAAGCTAACTATGGCTACACCTTC
CASTDGRGHQANYGYTF
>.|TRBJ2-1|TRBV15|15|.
TGTGCCACCAGGCCTACAGGGTCCTCCTACAATGAGCAGTTCTTC
CATRPTGSSYNEQFF
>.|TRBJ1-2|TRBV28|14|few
TGTGCCAGCAGTGGGCAACAGTATTCCTATGGCTACACCTTC
CASSGQQYSYGYTF
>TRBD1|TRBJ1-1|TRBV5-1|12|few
TGCGCCAGCAGCACAACGACAGGGGGAGCTTTCTTT
CASSTTTGGAFF
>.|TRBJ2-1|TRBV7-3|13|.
TGTGCCAGCAGTCCGTTTGCGTCAAATGAGCAGTTCTTC
CASSPFASNEQFF
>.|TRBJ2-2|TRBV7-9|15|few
TGTGCCAGCAGCTTTGATGACAGGCTGACCGGGGAGCTGTTTTTT
CASSFDDRLTGELFF